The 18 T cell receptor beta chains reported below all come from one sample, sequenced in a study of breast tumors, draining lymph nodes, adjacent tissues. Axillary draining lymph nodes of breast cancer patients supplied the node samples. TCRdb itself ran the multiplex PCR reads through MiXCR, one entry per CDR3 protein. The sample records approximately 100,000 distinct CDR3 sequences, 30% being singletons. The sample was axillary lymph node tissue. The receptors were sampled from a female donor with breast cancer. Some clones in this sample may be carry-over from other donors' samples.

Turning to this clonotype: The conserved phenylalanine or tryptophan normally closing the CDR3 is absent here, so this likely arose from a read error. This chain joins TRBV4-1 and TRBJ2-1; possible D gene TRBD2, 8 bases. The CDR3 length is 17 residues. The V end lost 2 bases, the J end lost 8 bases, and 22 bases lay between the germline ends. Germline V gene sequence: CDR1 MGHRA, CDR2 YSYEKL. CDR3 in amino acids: CASSQLGLAGGGDEQFL. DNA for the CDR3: TGCGCCAGCAGCCAACTAGGACTAGCAGGGGGAGGGGATGAGCAGTTCCTC.

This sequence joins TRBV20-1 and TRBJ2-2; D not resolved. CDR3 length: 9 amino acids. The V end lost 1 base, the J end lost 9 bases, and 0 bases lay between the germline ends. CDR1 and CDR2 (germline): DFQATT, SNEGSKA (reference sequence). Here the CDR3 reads CSARGELFF. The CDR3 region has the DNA TGCAGTGCTAGAGGGGAGCTGTTTTTT.

DNA of the CDR3: TGTGCCAGCAGCCCTAAGGCGCTCGACAATGAGCAGTTCTTC. Translation: CASSPKALDNEQFF. The rearrangement joins TRBV7-8 to TRBJ2-1; no clear D. This CDR3 is built from 14 residues. Trimming pared 5 bases from V and 5 bases from J, leaving 13 bases between. From germline, CDR1 is SGHVS and CDR2 FQNEAQ.

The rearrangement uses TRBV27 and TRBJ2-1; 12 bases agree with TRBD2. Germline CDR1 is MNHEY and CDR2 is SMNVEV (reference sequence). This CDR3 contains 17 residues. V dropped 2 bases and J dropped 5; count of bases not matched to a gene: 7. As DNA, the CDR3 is TGTGCCAGCAGTTTACTTGCTAGCGGGAGGGCCCACAATGAGCAGTTCTTC. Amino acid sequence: CASSLLASGRAHNEQFF.

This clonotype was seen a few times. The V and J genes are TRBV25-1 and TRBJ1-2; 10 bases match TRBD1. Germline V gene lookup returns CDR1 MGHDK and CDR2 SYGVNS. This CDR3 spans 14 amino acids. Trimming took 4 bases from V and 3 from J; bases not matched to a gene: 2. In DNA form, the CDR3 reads TGTGCCAGCAGTGTCGGGACAGGGGACTATGGCTACACCTTC. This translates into CASSVGTGDYGYTF.

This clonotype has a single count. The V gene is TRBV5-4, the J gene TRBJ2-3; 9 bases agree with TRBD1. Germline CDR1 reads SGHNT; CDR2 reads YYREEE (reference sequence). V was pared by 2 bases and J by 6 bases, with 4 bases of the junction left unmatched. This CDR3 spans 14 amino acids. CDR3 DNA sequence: TGTGCCAGCAGCTTTGGGACAGGGTGGGATACGCAGTATTTT. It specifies CASSFGTGWDTQYF. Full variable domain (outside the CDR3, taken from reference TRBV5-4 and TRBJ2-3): ETGVTQSPTHLIKTRGQQVTLRCSSQSGHNTVSWYQQALGQGPQFIFQYYREEENGRGNFPPRFSGLQFPNYSSELNVNALELDDSALYLCASSFGTGWDTQYFGPGTRLTVL.

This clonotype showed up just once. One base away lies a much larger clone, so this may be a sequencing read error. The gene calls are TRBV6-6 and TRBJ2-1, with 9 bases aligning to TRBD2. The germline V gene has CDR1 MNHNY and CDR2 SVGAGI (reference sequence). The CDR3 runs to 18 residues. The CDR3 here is CASSNSASSSGAYNEQFF. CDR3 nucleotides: TGTGCCAGCAGTAACTCCGCCTCTTCTAGCGGGGCCTACAATGAGCAGTTCTTC.

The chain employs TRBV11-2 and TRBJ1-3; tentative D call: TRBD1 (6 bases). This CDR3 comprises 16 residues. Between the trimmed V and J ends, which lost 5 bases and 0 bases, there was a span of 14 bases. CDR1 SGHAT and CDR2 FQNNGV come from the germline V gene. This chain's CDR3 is CASSHLTGNSGNTIYF. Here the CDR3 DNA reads TGTGCCAGCAGCCACCTAACAGGGAACTCTGGAAACACCATATATTTT. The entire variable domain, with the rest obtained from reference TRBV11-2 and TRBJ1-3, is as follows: EAGVAQSPRYKIIEKRQSVAFWCNPISGHATLYWYQQILGQGPKLLIQFQNNGVVDDSQLPKDRFSAERLKGVDSTLKIQPAKLEDSAVYLCASSHLTGNSGNTIYFGEGSWLTVV.

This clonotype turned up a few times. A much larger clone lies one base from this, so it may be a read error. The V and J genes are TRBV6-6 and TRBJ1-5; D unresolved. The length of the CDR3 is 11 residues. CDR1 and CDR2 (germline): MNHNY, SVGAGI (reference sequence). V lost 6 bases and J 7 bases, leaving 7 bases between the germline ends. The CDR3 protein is CASSRLQPQHF. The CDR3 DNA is TGTGCCAGCAGCCGTTTACAGCCCCAGCATTTT.

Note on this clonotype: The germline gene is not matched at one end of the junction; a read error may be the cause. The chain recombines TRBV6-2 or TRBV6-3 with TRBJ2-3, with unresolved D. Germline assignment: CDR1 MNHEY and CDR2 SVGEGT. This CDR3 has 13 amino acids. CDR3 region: CASSHSTPATQYF. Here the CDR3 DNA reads TGTGCCAGCAGTCACTCGACCCCGGCTACGCAGTATTTT.

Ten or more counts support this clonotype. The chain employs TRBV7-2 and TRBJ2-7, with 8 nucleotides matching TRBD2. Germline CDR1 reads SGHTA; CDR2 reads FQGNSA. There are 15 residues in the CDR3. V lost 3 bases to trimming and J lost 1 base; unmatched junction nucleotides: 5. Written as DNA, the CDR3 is TGTGCCAGCAGCTTTGACGGGAGGGTATCCTACGAGCAGTACTTC. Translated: CASSFDGRVSYEQYF.

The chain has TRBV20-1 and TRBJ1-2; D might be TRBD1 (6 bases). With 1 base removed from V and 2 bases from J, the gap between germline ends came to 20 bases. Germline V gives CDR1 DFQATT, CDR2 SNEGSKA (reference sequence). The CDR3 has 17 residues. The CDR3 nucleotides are TGCAGTGCTAGAGGAGCGCTAGGACAGCTAACCAACTATGGCTACACCTTC. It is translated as CSARGALGQLTNYGYTF.

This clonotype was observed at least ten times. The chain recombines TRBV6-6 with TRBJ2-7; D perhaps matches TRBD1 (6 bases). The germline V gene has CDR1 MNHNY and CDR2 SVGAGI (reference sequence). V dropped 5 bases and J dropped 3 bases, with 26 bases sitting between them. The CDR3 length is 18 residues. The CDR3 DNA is TGTGCCAGCAGTCTCCCCCGTTGGGGACAAGGAACCCTCTACGAGCAGTACTTC. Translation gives CASSLPRWGQGTLYEQYF.

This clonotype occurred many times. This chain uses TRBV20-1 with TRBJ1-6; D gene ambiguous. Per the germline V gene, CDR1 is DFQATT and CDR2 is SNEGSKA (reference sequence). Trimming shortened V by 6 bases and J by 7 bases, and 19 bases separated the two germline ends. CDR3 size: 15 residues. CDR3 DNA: TGCAGTGCGCAAGAACCAGTCATCCCCAATTCACCCCTCCACTTT. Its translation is CSAQEPVIPNSPLHF.

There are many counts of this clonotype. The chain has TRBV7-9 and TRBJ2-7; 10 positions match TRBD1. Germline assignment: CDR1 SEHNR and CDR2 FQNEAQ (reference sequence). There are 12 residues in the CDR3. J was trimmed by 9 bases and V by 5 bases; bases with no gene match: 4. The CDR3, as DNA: TGTGCCAGCAGCCGGGACAGGGGAGCGCAGTACTTC. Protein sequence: CASSRDRGAQYF.

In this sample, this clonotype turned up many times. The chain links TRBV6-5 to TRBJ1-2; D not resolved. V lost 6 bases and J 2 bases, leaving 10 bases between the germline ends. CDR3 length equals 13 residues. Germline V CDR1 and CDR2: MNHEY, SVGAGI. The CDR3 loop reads CASRSPPNYGYTF. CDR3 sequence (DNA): TGTGCCAGCAGGTCCCCACCCAACTATGGCTACACCTTC.

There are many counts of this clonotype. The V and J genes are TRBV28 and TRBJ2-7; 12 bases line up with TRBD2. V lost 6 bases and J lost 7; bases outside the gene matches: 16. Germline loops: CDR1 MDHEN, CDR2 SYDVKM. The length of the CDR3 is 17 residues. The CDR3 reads CASSTPSTSGSLWEQYF. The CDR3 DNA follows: TGTGCCAGCAGCACTCCCTCGACTAGCGGGAGCCTCTGGGAGCAGTACTTC.

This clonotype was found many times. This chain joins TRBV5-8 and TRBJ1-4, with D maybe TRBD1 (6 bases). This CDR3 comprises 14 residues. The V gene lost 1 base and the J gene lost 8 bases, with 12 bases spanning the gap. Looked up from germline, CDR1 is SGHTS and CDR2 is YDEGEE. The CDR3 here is CASSLWGGREKLFF. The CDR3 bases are TGTGCCAGCAGCTTGTGGGGGGGCCGGGAAAAACTGTTTTTT.